One and the same sample provided the 25 T cell receptor beta chains below, sequenced in a study of T cell responses to AZD1222 COVID-19 vaccine. The assay was immunoSEQ multiplex PCR, and TCRdb's table has in-frame clones only and misses some. The table lists 150,000 to 200,000 clones, about 92% of them singletons, with under 1.5% in the top ten. The sample here was peripheral blood, taken 28 days after the second AZD1222 dose. Every receptor here comes from an adult who received the AZD1222 COVID-19 vaccine.

The CDR3 DNA is TGTGCCAGCAGCTTGATGGGGGACACCGGGGAGCTGTTTTTT. It codes for CASSLMGDTGELFF. The chain links TRBV5-5 to TRBJ2-2, with D perhaps being TRBD1 or TRBD2 (5 bases each). V lost 1 base to trimming and J lost 3 bases, with 7 bases between them. The CDR3 extends over 14 amino acids. The germline gives CDR1 SGHKS, CDR2 YYEKEE (reference sequence).

J is TRBJ2-1 and V is TRBV9; D might be TRBD1 or TRBD2, each matching 6 bases. CDR3 length: 17 residues. Per the germline V gene, CDR1 is SGDLS and CDR2 is YYNGEE. Deletions cut 4 bases from V and 2 bases from J, with 19 bases between. The CDR3 is CASSPHDGGGTYNEQFF. CDR3 nucleotides: TGTGCCAGCAGCCCACACGACGGGGGCGGGACCTACAATGAGCAGTTCTTC. Full variable domain (remainder filled in from reference TRBV9 and TRBJ2-1): DSGVTQTPKHLITATGQRVTLRCSPRSGDLSVYWYQQSLDQGLQFLIQYYNGEERAKGNILERFSAQQFPDLHSELNLSSLELGDSALYFCASSPHDGGGTYNEQFFGPGTRLTVL.

This rearrangement joins TRBV16 to TRBJ1-1; no definite D call. Trimming stripped 7 bases from V and 4 bases from J, with 7 bases between. The CDR3 spans 11 residues. Per germline, CDR1 KGHSY and CDR2 FQNENV. Written as DNA, the CDR3 is TGTGCCAGCATCTCTTCCACTGAAGCTTTCTTT. Encoded protein: CASISSTEAFF.

This clone has only one observation. V is TRBV28 and J is TRBJ1-5; 7 nucleotides line up with TRBD1. Germline CDR1 MDHEN, CDR2 SYDVKM. The J segment lost 4 bases and the V segment lost 10 bases, leaving 16 bases of the junction unmatched. CDR3 length: 16 amino acids. The CDR3: CATYEIQGTANQPQHF. The CDR3, as DNA: TGTGCCACTTACGAAATACAGGGGACAGCTAATCAGCCCCAGCATTTT.

V is TRBV7-2 and J is TRBJ1-1; possible D gene TRBD1, 5 bases. V was trimmed by 3 bases and J by 1 base, leaving 12 bases between them. Per the germline V gene, CDR1 is SGHTA and CDR2 is FQGNSA. This CDR3 has 15 residues. The CDR3: CASSFPQGWNTEAFF. The CDR3 DNA follows: TGTGCCAGCAGCTTCCCCCAGGGTTGGAACACTGAAGCTTTCTTT.

For the CDR3, the DNA is TGTGCCATCAGTGAGTCGATAAACGAGCAGTACTTC. It specifies CAISESINEQYF. The genes are TRBV10-3 and TRBJ2-7; D ambiguous. CDR1 ENHRY and CDR2 SYGVKD come from the germline V gene. Trimming shortened V by 0 bases and J by 5 bases, and 5 bases separated the two germline ends. CDR3 size: 12 residues.

The rearrangement links TRBV15 to TRBJ2-6; the D gene is possibly TRBD1 (5 bases). This CDR3 has 16 residues. Germline V gives CDR1 LNHNV, CDR2 YYDKDF (reference sequence). Trimming removed 0 bases at V and 2 bases at J, with 8 bases between. The chain's CDR3 is CATSRDPRAGANVLTF. As DNA, the CDR3 is TGTGCCACCAGCAGAGACCCCAGGGCTGGGGCCAACGTCCTGACTTTC.

The J gene is TRBJ2-2, the V gene TRBV7-3; D is undetermined. Germline loops: CDR1 SGHTA, CDR2 FQGTGA. V was shortened by 2 bases and J by 2 bases, with 6 bases between the two germline ends. This CDR3 is built from 14 residues. CDR3 sequence: CASSLVYNTGELFF. In DNA, the CDR3 is TGTGCCAGCAGCTTAGTCTATAACACCGGGGAGCTGTTTTTT.

The chain is built from TRBV3-1 (or the pseudogene TRBV3-2) and TRBJ2-6; tentative D call: TRBD1 (7 bases). The CDR3 has 16 residues. V lost 8 bases to trimming and J lost 4 bases, with 18 bases between them. Per the germline V gene, CDR1 is LGHDT and CDR2 is YNNKEL (reference sequence). CDR3 residues: CASVKKGAGGANVLTF. In DNA form, the CDR3 reads TGTGCCAGCGTAAAGAAGGGGGCGGGAGGGGCCAACGTCCTGACTTTC.

The V call is TRBV19, the J call TRBJ2-1; the match to TRBD1 covers 9 bases. Trimming at V came to 3 bases and at J to 8 bases, leaving 11 bases not matched to a gene. The CDR3 contains 16 residues. Germline-derived CDR1 and CDR2 are LNHDA and SQIVND (reference sequence). This CDR3 reads CASSIGDRVRGDEQFF. The CDR3, as DNA: TGTGCCAGTAGTATCGGGGACAGGGTACGTGGCGATGAGCAGTTCTTC. The complete variable domain, with remaining parts taken from reference TRBV19 and TRBJ2-1, reads DGGITQSPKYLFRKEGQNVTLSCEQNLNHDAMYWYRQDPGQGLRLIYYSQIVNDFQKGDIAEGYSVSREKKESFPLTVTSAQKNPTAFYLCASSIGDRVRGDEQFFGPGTRLTVL.

This clone was seen only once. The gene calls are TRBV11-2 and TRBJ1-3, with TRBD1 matching over 8 bases. The CDR3 is 16 residues long. V lost 3 bases and J lost 0; bases outside the gene matches: 4. CDR1 and CDR2 (germline): SGHAT, FQNNGV. The CDR3 region is CASSFTGGLSGNTIYF. The CDR3 coding sequence is TGTGCCAGCAGCTTTACAGGGGGTCTCTCTGGAAACACCATATATTTT. Supplemented by reference TRBV11-2 and TRBJ1-3, the full variable domain reads EAGVAQSPRYKIIEKRQSVAFWCNPISGHATLYWYQQILGQGPKLLIQFQNNGVVDDSQLPKDRFSAERLKGVDSTLKIQPAKLEDSAVYLCASSFTGGLSGNTIYFGEGSWLTVV.

The chain combines TRBV6-4 with TRBJ2-3, with a tentative D call TRBD1 (5 bases). There are 14 residues in the CDR3. Germline-derived CDR1 and CDR2 are MRHNA and SNTAGT. Trimming cost V 4 bases and J 2 bases, with 10 bases left between them. The CDR3 region has the DNA TGTGCCAGCAGTGCCCGGACACTCACAGATACGCAGTATTTT. Its protein product is CASSARTLTDTQYF.

The V and J genes are TRBV9 and TRBJ2-3; D perhaps matches TRBD1 (6 bases). The CDR3 is made up of 17 amino acids. CDR1 and CDR2 from the germline V gene are SGDLS and YYNGEE. Deletions cut 3 bases from V and 3 bases from J, with 20 bases between. The CDR3 sequence is CASSASASGVITDTQYF. The DNA for the CDR3 is TGTGCCAGCAGCGCATCGGCTTCAGGGGTGATTACAGATACGCAGTATTTT.

V usage is TRBV7-3 and J usage is TRBJ2-3; D is ambiguous. Germline V gives CDR1 SGHTA, CDR2 FQGTGA. Trimming shortened V by 5 bases and J by 0 bases, and 21 bases separated the two germline ends. The CDR3 has 18 residues. The CDR3 loop is CASSLNGLSKTSTDTQYF. CDR3 nucleotide sequence: TGTGCCAGCAGCCTAAACGGGCTGAGTAAAACTAGCACAGATACGCAGTATTTT.

The genes are TRBV7-2 and TRBJ1-2, with a possible D match to TRBD1 (5 bases). Trimming removed 0 bases from V and 4 bases from J, with 18 bases in between. This CDR3 spans 17 amino acids. Germline V gene sequence: CDR1 SGHTA, CDR2 FQGNSA. In nucleotides, the CDR3 is TGTGCCAGCAGCTTAGCCCCGGCAGGGAGATTGCCCTATGGCTACACCTTC. Translating it yields CASSLAPAGRLPYGYTF. Filled out from reference TRBV7-2 and TRBJ1-2, the complete variable domain reads GAGVSQSPSNKVTEKGKDVELRCDPISGHTALYWYRQSLGQGLEFLIYFQGNSAPDKSGLPSDRFSAERTGGSVSTLTIQRTQQEDSAVYLCASSLAPAGRLPYGYTFGSGTRLTVV.

The chain employs TRBV13 and TRBJ1-5, with D possibly being TRBD1 (5 bases). Deletions cut 4 bases from V and 3 bases from J, with 13 bases between. The CDR3 covers 15 residues. In germline, CDR1 is PRHDT, CDR2 FYEKMQ (reference sequence). In DNA form, the CDR3 reads TGTGCCAGCAGCTCACTAGGGGCGGTCAATCAGCCCCAGCATTTT. This gives the protein CASSSLGAVNQPQHF.

The V call is TRBV6-1, the J call TRBJ1-2; D uncertain. CDR1 and CDR2 (germline): MNHNS, SASEGT. The CDR3 contains 12 residues. V was shortened by 2 bases and J by 5 bases, with 6 bases between the two germline ends. The DNA for the CDR3 is TGTGCCAGCAGTGAAAACGTTTATGGCTACACCTTC. This sequence encodes CASSENVYGYTF.

This clone appeared a single time. This chain uses TRBV28 with TRBJ2-2; 12 bases agree with TRBD2. This CDR3 contains 17 residues. Trimming at V came to 2 bases and at J to 6 bases, leaving 7 bases not matched to a gene. Germline V CDR1 and CDR2: MDHEN, SYDVKM. The CDR3 here is CASSLGLAGGPAGELFF. The CDR3 nucleotides are TGTGCCAGCAGTTTAGGGCTAGCGGGAGGGCCGGCCGGGGAGCTGTTTTTT.

The J gene is TRBJ2-1, the V gene TRBV7-9; D is perhaps TRBD2 (5 bases). V shed 3 bases and J shed 7 bases, with 10 bases lying between them. The CDR3 length is 13 residues. Per the germline V gene, CDR1 is SEHNR and CDR2 is FQNEAQ (reference sequence). CDR3 DNA sequence: TGTGCCAGCAGCTTTGTGGGCGGGAATGAGCAGTTCTTC. It yields the protein CASSFVGGNEQFF.

This chain links TRBV5-6 with TRBJ1-6, with a weak D call TRBD1 (6 bases). The germline V gene has CDR1 SGHDT and CDR2 YYEEEE. V was cut by 2 bases and J by 6 bases, with 12 bases left in between. CDR3 length: 15 residues. CDR3 sequence (DNA): TGTGCCAGCAGCTTACAGGGAAGTCTTAATTCACCCCTCCACTTT. Amino acid sequence: CASSLQGSLNSPLHF.

This clone has a single count. This chain connects TRBV11-2 to TRBJ1-1, with D uncertain. CDR3 length equals 12 residues. Trimming removed 8 bases at V and 8 bases at J, with 15 bases between. The germline CDR1 and CDR2 sequences are SGHAT and FQNNGV. CDR3 protein: CASSAGLMEAFF. In nucleotides, the CDR3 is TGTGCCAGCTCGGCCGGTCTGATGGAAGCTTTCTTT.

CDR3 nucleotide sequence: TGTGCCAGCAGTGAACGAGGACAGGAGGCCTCTAGCACAGATACGCAGTATTTT. Its translation: CASSERGQEASSTDTQYF. The chain has TRBV6-1 and TRBJ2-3, with 7 bases aligning to TRBD1. J was trimmed by 0 bases and V by 2 bases; bases with no gene match: 11. From germline, CDR1 is MNHNS and CDR2 SASEGT. The CDR3 runs to 18 residues.

This clone has a handful of counts. This rearrangement joins TRBV6-5 to TRBJ1-1; maybe TRBD1 (5 bases). V was trimmed by 10 bases and J by 4 bases, leaving 19 bases between them. CDR3 length equals 14 residues. Germline V gene sequence: CDR1 MNHEY, CDR2 SVGAGI. The CDR3 is CATVSLGGGTEAFF. Here the CDR3 DNA reads TGTGCCACCGTCTCCCTCGGGGGTGGCACTGAAGCTTTCTTT.

The chain joins TRBV27 to TRBJ1-1; D unclear. There are 16 residues in the CDR3. Trimming took 2 bases from V and 0 from J, leaving 13 bases between them. The germline V gene encodes CDR1 MNHEY and CDR2 SMNVEV (reference sequence). DNA of the CDR3: TGTGCCAGCAGTTTAAGGCCGGGTTTCATGAACACTGAAGCTTTCTTT. Protein product: CASSLRPGFMNTEAFF.

A few counts support this clone. The J gene is TRBJ1-1, the V gene TRBV7-2, with 7 bases lining up with TRBD1. The germline gives CDR1 SGHTA, CDR2 FQGNSA. The V gene end was trimmed by 5 bases and the J gene end by 4 bases; junction bases not matched to a gene: 7. This CDR3 is built from 14 residues. The CDR3 spells CASSRRQGSTEAFF. The DNA of the CDR3 is TGTGCCAGCAGCCGTAGACAGGGAAGCACTGAAGCTTTCTTT. Full variable domain (remainder filled in from reference TRBV7-2 and TRBJ1-1): GAGVSQSPSNKVTEKGKDVELRCDPISGHTALYWYRQSLGQGLEFLIYFQGNSAPDKSGLPSDRFSAERTGGSVSTLTIQRTQQEDSAVYLCASSRRQGSTEAFFGQGTRLTVV.